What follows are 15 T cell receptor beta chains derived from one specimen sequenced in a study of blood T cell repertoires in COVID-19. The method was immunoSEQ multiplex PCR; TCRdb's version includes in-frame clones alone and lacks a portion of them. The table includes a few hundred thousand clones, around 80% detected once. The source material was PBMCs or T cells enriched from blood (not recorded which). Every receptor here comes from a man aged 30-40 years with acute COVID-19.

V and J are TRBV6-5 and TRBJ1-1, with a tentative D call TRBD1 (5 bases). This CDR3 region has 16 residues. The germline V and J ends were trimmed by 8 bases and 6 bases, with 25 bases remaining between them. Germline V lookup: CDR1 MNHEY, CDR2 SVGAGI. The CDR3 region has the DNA TGTGCCAGCGGTTCAAGACCCGGCGAGCCGGGGGCTGAAGCTTTCTTT. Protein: CASGSRPGEPGAEAFF.

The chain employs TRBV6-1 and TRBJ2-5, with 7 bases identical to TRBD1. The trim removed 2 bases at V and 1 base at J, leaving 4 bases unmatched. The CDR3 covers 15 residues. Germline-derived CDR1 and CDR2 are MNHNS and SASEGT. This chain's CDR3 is CASSEIAGGQETQYF. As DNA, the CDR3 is TGTGCCAGCAGTGAAATAGCAGGGGGCCAAGAGACCCAGTACTTC.

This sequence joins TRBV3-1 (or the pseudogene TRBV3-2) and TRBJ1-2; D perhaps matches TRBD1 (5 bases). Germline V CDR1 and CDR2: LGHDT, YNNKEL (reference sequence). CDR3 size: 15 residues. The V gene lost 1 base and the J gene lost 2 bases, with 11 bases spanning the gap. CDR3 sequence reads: CASSQGDKGNYGYTF. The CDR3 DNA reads TGTGCCAGCAGCCAAGGAGACAAGGGGAACTATGGCTACACCTTC.

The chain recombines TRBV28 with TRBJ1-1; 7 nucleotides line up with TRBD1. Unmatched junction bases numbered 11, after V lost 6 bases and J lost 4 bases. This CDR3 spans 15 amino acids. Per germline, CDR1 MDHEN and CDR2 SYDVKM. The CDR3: CASRPLRQGATEAFF. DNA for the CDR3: TGTGCCAGCAGACCTCTCCGACAGGGCGCCACTGAAGCTTTCTTT.

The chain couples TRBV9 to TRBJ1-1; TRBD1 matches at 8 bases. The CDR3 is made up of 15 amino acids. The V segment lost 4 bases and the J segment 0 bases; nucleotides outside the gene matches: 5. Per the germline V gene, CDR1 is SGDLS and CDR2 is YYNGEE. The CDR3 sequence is CASSTTTGVNTEAFF. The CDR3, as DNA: TGTGCCAGCAGCACTACGACAGGGGTGAACACTGAAGCTTTCTTT.

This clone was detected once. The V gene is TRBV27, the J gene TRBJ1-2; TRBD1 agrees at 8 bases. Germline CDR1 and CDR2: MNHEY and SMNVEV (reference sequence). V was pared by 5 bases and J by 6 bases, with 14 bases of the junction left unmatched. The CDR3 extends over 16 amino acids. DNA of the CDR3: TGTGCCAGCAGTCCCAAGGACAGGGCTTTCGGGGATGGCTACACCTTC. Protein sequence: CASSPKDRAFGDGYTF.

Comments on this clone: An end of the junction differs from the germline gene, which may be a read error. As DNA, the CDR3 is TGTGCTAGCAGCTTAGACGGGTCCGGGGATACGCAGTATTTT. It is translated as CASSLDGSGDTQYF. The chain recombines TRBV7-7 with TRBJ2-3; D is uncertain. Germline assignment: CDR1 SSHAT and CDR2 FNYEAQ (reference sequence). The CDR3 contains 14 residues.

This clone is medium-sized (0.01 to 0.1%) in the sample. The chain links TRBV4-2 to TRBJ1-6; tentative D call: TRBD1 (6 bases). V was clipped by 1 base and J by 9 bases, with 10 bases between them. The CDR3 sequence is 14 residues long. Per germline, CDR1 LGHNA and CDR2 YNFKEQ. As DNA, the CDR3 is TGTGCCAGCAGCCAAGGACAGGAGGTTTCACCCCTCCACTTT. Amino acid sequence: CASSQGQEVSPLHF.

This chain's CDR3 is CATSDAGTGVYQPQHF. The CDR3 nucleotides read TGTGCCACCAGTGATGCCGGGACAGGGGTATACCAGCCCCAGCATTTT. The chain carries TRBV24-1 and TRBJ1-5; 10 nucleotides align to TRBD1. The CDR3 is 16 amino acids. The germline gives CDR1 KGHDR, CDR2 SFDVKD. The V segment lost 3 bases and the J segment 7 bases; nucleotides outside the gene matches: 8.

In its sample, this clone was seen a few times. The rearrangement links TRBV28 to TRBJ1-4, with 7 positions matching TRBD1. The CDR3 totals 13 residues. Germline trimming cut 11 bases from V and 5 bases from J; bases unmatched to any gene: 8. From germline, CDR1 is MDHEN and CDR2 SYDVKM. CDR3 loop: CAAGGLENEKLFF. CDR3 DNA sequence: TGTGCCGCAGGGGGTTTGGAGAATGAAAAACTGTTTTTT.

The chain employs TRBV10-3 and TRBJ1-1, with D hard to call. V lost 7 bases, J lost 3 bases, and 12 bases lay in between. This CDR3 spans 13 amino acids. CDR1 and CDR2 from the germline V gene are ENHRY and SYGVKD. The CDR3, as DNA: TGTGCCATCACCAAAGACTTGGACACTGAAGCTTTCTTT. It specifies CAITKDLDTEAFF.

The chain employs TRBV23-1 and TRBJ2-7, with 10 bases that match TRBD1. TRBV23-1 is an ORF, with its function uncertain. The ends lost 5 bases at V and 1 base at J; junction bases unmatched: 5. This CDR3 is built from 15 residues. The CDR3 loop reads CASSETGGSSYEQYV. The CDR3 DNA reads TGCGCCAGCAGTGAGACAGGGGGCTCTTCCTACGAGCAGTACGTC.

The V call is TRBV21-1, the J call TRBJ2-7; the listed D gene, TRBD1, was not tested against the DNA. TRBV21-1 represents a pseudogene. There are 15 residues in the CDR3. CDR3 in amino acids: CASSNRDRAAYEQYV. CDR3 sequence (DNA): TGTGCCAGCAGCAACCGGGACAGGGCAGCCTACGAGCAGTACGTC.

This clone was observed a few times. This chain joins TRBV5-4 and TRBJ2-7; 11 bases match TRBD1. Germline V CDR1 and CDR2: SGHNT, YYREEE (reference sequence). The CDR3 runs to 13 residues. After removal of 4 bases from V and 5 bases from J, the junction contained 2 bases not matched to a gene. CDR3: CASSRDRGDEQYV. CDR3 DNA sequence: TGTGCCAGCAGCAGGGACAGGGGGGACGAGCAGTACGTC.

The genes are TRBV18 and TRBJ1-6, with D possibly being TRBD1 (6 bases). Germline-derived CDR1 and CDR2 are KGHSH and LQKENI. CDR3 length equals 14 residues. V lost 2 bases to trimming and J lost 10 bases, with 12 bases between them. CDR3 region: CASSPTGFQSPLHF. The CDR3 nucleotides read TGTGCCAGCTCACCAACAGGGTTTCAATCACCCCTCCACTTT.